One and the same sample provided the 13 T cell receptor beta chains below, sequenced in a study of neurological immune-mediated disorders. TCRdb reprocessed the 5' RACE reads with MiXCR, giving one entry per CDR3 protein. Of roughly 17,000 distinct CDR3 sequences detected, roughly 2.5% appear once; the ten largest clones hold 5.5%. The sequenced material came from PBMCs. These receptors were taken from a young woman with multiple sclerosis.

As to this clonotype: Being one base from a much bigger clone, this may be a read error. No conserved phenylalanine or tryptophan is present at the end of the CDR3, so a read error is the likely explanation. This chain connects TRBV9 to TRBJ2-5; 10 bases line up with TRBD2. This CDR3 region has 16 residues. Looked up from germline, CDR1 is SGDLS and CDR2 is YYNGEE. V shed 1 base, J shed 4 bases, and the junction held 7 bases outside the gene matches. DNA for the CDR3: TGTGCCAGCAGCGTACAAAGCGGGGGGGCAGGAGAGACCCAGTACGTC. Protein product: CASSVQSGGAGETQYV.

Ten or more counts support this clonotype. This chain connects TRBV20-1 to TRBJ1-2; D remains ambiguous. This CDR3 region has 15 residues. V was cut by 1 base and J by 0 bases, with 12 bases left in between. Germline-derived CDR1 and CDR2 are DFQATT and SNEGSKA (reference sequence). The DNA of the CDR3 is TGCAGTGCTAGAGTGGCAGGCGTTTCTAACTATGGCTACACCTTC. Its translation is CSARVAGVSNYGYTF.

This clonotype has at least ten counts. The rearrangement uses TRBV7-2 and TRBJ2-1; D is undetermined. Per germline, CDR1 SGHTA and CDR2 FQGNSA. V was cut by 3 bases and J by 2 bases, with 5 bases left in between. The CDR3 totals 13 residues. The CDR3 reads CASSFNTYNEQFF. For the CDR3, the DNA is TGTGCCAGCAGCTTCAATACCTACAATGAGCAGTTCTTC.

The sample holds many counts of this clonotype. The V gene is TRBV10-3, the J gene TRBJ1-1, with 7 bases matching TRBD1. Germline assignment: CDR1 ENHRY and CDR2 SYGVKD. The CDR3 loop spans 17 amino acids. The junction had 9 bases not matched to a gene; V was cut back by 2 bases and J by 0 bases. The CDR3 spells CAISEIIGGTVNTEAFF. CDR3 sequence (DNA): TGTGCCATCAGTGAGATTATAGGGGGGACAGTGAACACTGAAGCTTTCTTT.

This clonotype has ten or more counts. The V gene is TRBV20-1, the J gene TRBJ1-5; D possibly corresponds to TRBD1 (6 bases). Germline V CDR1 and CDR2: DFQATT, SNEGSKA (reference sequence). V dropped 5 bases and J dropped 5 bases, with 19 bases sitting between them. The CDR3 is made up of 15 amino acids. The chain's CDR3 is CSAGDSGATHQPQHF. DNA for the CDR3: TGCAGTGCTGGGGACTCAGGGGCTACCCATCAGCCCCAGCATTTT.

In this sample, this clonotype turned up many times. The chain carries TRBV20-1 and TRBJ2-1; 8 nucleotides agree with TRBD2. In germline, CDR1 is DFQATT, CDR2 SNEGSKA (reference sequence). Trimming removed 6 bases from V and 6 bases from J; junction bases left unmatched: 7. The CDR3 length is 13 residues. The CDR3 protein is CSARGLDGNEQFF. The CDR3 nucleotides are TGCAGTGCCCGGGGACTAGATGGCAATGAGCAGTTCTTC.

This clonotype was observed many times. This chain connects TRBV9 to TRBJ1-5; D is possibly TRBD1 (5 bases). This CDR3 region has 13 residues. CDR1 is SGDLS, CDR2 YYNGEE, per germline. V gave up 4 bases and J gave up 7 bases, with 12 bases separating them. The CDR3 DNA sequence: TGTGCCAGCAGCCGTGGGGGGAAACAGCCCCAGCATTTT. As protein: CASSRGGKQPQHF.

This clonotype was picked up many times. The V call is TRBV5-6, the J call TRBJ2-5; D remains ambiguous. The CDR3 spans 14 residues. V was clipped by 4 bases and J by 3 bases, with 13 bases between them. Germline loops: CDR1 SGHDT, CDR2 YYEEEE. The CDR3 DNA follows: TGTGCCAGCAGCGGTGGGCCCCGGGAAGAGACCCAGTACTTC. Residues: CASSGGPREETQYF. The whole variable domain, filled in from reference TRBV5-6 and TRBJ2-5, reads DAGVTQSPTHLIKTRGQQVTLRCSPKSGHDTVSWYQQALGQGPQFIFQYYEEEERQRGNFPDRFSGHQFPNYSSELNVNALLLGDSALYLCASSGGPREETQYFGPGTRLLVL.

This clonotype was picked up many times. As DNA, the CDR3 is TGTGCCAGCAGTTACTCCTTAGCGGGAGGGCCGGCGCAGTTCTTC. Its protein is CASSYSLAGGPAQFF. V is TRBV6-5 and J is TRBJ2-1; TRBD2 agrees at 11 bases. Germline CDR1 and CDR2: MNHEY and SVGAGI. The trim removed 0 bases at V and 12 bases at J, leaving 7 bases unmatched. The CDR3 loop spans 15 amino acids.

As regards this clonotype: A much larger clone differs from this one at a single base, so this may be a read error. Because it lacks the conserved phenylalanine or tryptophan at the end, this CDR3 is likely a read error. The genes are TRBV3-1 and TRBJ2-4, with TRBD2 matching 7 bases. Germline-derived CDR1 and CDR2 are LGHDT and YNNKEL (reference sequence). The CDR3 is 12 amino acids. V dropped 5 bases and J dropped 6; count of bases not matched to a gene: 1. The CDR3 spells CASSSGGNIQYY. In DNA, the CDR3 is TGTGCCAGCAGCTCGGGGGGAAACATTCAGTACTAC.

Ten or more counts support this clonotype. The chain couples TRBV10-3 to TRBJ2-7; 9 nucleotides agree with TRBD2. The CDR3 is 14 residues long. Germline CDR1 and CDR2: ENHRY and SYGVKD. The J segment lost 3 bases and the V segment lost 8 bases, leaving 8 bases of the junction unmatched. CDR3 in DNA: TGTGCCATCGGAGCGGGGGGAGTTTACTACGAGCAGTACTTC. Amino acids: CAIGAGGVYYEQYF.

This clonotype was picked up many times. The chain uses TRBV29-1 and TRBJ2-1, with D uncertain. V was cut by 8 bases and J by 0 bases, with 5 bases left in between. Germline V lookup: CDR1 SQVTM, CDR2 ANQGSEA. The CDR3 extends over 11 amino acids. CDR3 amino acids: CSWGSYNEQFF. DNA for the CDR3: TGCAGCTGGGGCTCCTACAATGAGCAGTTCTTC.

There are many counts of this clonotype. The rearrangement uses TRBV12-3 or TRBV12-4 and TRBJ2-7; weak D call: TRBD2 (6 bases). There are 13 residues in the CDR3. Trimming pared 0 bases from V and 7 bases from J, leaving 10 bases between. CDR3: CASSLAAGWEQYF. The CDR3 bases are TGTGCCAGCAGTTTAGCGGCGGGGTGGGAGCAGTACTTC.